The source of this T cell receptor beta chain is a study of cytomegalovirus exposure and HLA in healthy donors. Per the germline V gene, CDR1 is SGHRS and CDR2 is YFSETQ. This CDR3 is 12 amino acids long. Deletions cut 3 bases from V and 1 base from J, with 4 bases between. The PCR had 60 Vbeta and 13 Jbeta primers. Original processing methods: In a later analysis, some 11 million of 65 million to 90 million unique beta chains occurred in at least two donors. Sequenced by immunoSEQ multiplex PCR; TCRdb stores in-frame clones only, minus some. The DNA gave D and trimming, while V, J and clone size come from that table. Among fewer than 200,000 clones listed, 70% to 80% were seen once. Concerning this clone: The antigen remains undetermined.

Broader study findings: In a later analysis, productive TCRs from donors in an Asian-associated ancestry cluster reportedly carried fewer N-insertions than the cohort mean. As a later analysis showed, several of the most significant clusters appeared to be linked to common viral pathogens. Most subjects had HLA-A and HLA-B alleles reportedly predicted accurately by TCR beta sequences.

This clonotype was obtained from a woman aged 40 to 50 in good health and CMV-seronegative. The rearrangement uses TRBV5-1 and TRBJ2-5; D is unclear. The specimen was PBMCs. In DNA, the CDR3 is TGCGCCAGCAGCTACACCCAAGAGACCCAGTACTTC. Protein product: CASSYTQETQYF.